This T cell receptor beta chain was sequenced during a study of blood T cell repertoires in COVID-19. The wider study: Samples of COVID-19 (acute and convalescent) were obtained from the United States, Italy and Spain. T cells, B-cell-depleted T cells, or PBMCs supplied cDNA or gDNA.

Original processing notes: Cell counts per sample came from amplifying reference gene primers. Clones were sequenced by immunoSEQ multiplex PCR, and TCRdb holds only the in-frame ones, with some missing. V, J and clone size are those of that table, while D and trimming were read from the DNA. The sample lists over 300,000 clones; roughly 90% were seen once. With 4 bases removed from V and 8 bases from J, the gap between germline ends came to 8 bases. This CDR3 has 11 amino acids. Per the germline V gene, CDR1 is SGHTA and CDR2 is FQGNSA. The chain couples TRBV7-2 to TRBJ1-1; no firm D call. The sample consisted of peripheral blood. The clonotype was recovered from a man younger than 35 with active or convalescent COVID-19. In DNA form, the CDR3 reads TGTGCCAGCAGCTCCCTCGAGGAAGCTTTCTTT. It encodes CASSSLEEAFF. The full variable domain, in which reference TRBV7-2 and TRBJ1-1 provide the parts outside the CDR3, is GAGVSQSPSNKVTEKGKDVELRCDPISGHTALYWYRQSLGQGLEFLIYFQGNSAPDKSGLPSDRFSAERTGGSVSTLTIQRTQQEDSAVYLCASSSLEEAFFGQGTRLTVV.